This T cell receptor (beta chain) stems from a study of blood T cell repertoires in COVID-19. Sequenced by immunoSEQ multiplex PCR; TCRdb stores in-frame clones only, minus some. The sample lists about 240,000 clones, 86% occurring once. Germline-derived CDR1 and CDR2 are SGDLS and YYNGEE. The CDR3 totals 12 residues. The germline V and J ends were trimmed by 5 bases and 5 bases, with 10 bases remaining between them. What was sequenced was peripheral blood. The chain links TRBV9 to TRBJ1-1; D gene unclear. The origin of this receptor is an older man with acute or convalescent COVID-19. The CDR3 loop is CASSAGLTEAFF. In DNA, the CDR3 is TGTGCCAGCAGTGCGGGGTTAACTGAAGCTTTCTTT.